This TCR beta chain was observed in a study of shared clonotypes between healthy human individuals. CDR1 is ENHRY, CDR2 SYGVKD, per germline. This CDR3 is 13 amino acids long. Trimming pared 3 bases from V and 5 bases from J, leaving 10 bases between. The protocol was immunoSEQ multiplex PCR, while the TCRdb copy is restricted to in-frame clones and leaves out a portion. Of under 200,000 clones listed, about 93% are singletons. This clonotype was obtained from a woman aged 25 to 39 in good health. This chain joins TRBV10-3 and TRBJ2-5; possibly TRBD1 or TRBD2 for D (5 bases each). Specimen: naive CD4+ T cells sorted from blood. As for subset: CD45RA+ positively selected. The CDR3 sequence: CAISDGGGETQYF. In DNA, the CDR3 is TGTGCCATCAGTGATGGGGGTGGGGAGACCCAGTACTTC.